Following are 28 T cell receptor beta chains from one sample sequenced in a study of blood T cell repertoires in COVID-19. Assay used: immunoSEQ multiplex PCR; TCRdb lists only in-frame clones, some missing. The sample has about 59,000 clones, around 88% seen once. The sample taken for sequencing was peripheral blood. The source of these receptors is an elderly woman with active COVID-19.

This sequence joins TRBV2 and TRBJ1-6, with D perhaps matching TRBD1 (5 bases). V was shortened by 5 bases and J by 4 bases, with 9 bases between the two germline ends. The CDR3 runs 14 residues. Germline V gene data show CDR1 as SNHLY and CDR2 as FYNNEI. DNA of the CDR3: TGTGCCAGCAGTCCCCGACAGTATAATTCACCCCTCCACTTT. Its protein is CASSPRQYNSPLHF.

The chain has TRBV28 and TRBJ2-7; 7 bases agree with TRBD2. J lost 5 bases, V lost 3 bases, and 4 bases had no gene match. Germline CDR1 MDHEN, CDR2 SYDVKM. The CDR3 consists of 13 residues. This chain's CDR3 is CASSLWGGNEQYF. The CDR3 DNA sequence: TGTGCCAGCAGTTTGTGGGGGGGAAACGAGCAGTACTTC.

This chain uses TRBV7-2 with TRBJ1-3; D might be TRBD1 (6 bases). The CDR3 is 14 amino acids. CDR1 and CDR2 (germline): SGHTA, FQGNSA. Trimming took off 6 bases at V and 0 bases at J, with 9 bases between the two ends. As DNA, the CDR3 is TGTGCCAGCAGGAAGGACAGCTCTGGAAACACCATATATTTT. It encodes CASRKDSSGNTIYF. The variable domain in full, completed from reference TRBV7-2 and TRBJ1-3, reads GAGVSQSPSNKVTEKGKDVELRCDPISGHTALYWYRQSLGQGLEFLIYFQGNSAPDKSGLPSDRFSAERTGGSVSTLTIQRTQQEDSAVYLCASRKDSSGNTIYFGEGSWLTVV.

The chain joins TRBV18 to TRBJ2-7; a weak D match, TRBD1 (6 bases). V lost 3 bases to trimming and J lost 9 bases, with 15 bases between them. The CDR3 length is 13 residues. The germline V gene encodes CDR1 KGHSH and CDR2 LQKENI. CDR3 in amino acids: CASSPTDRAGQYF. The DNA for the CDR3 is TGTGCCAGCTCACCGACGGACAGAGCCGGGCAGTACTTC.

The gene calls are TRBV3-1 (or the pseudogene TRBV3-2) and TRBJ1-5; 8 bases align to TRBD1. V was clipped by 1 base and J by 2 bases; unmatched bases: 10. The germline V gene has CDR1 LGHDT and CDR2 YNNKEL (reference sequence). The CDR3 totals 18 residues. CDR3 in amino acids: CASSQGSSTDRGNQPQHF. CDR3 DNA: TGTGCCAGCAGCCAAGGGAGTTCGACGGACAGGGGCAATCAGCCCCAGCATTTT.

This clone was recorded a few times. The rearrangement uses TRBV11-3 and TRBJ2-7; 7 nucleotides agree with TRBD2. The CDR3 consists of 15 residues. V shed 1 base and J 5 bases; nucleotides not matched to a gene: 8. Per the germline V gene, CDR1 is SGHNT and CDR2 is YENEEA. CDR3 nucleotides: TGTGCCAGCAGCTTAGGACGCGGGGGATCCAACGAGCAGTACTTC. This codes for CASSLGRGGSNEQYF.

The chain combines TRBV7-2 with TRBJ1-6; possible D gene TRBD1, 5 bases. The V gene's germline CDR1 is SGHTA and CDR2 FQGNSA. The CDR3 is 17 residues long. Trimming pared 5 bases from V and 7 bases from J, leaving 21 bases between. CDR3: CASSQGAGVLVNSPLHF. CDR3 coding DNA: TGTGCCAGCAGCCAAGGGGCGGGGGTTTTGGTCAATTCACCCCTCCACTTT.

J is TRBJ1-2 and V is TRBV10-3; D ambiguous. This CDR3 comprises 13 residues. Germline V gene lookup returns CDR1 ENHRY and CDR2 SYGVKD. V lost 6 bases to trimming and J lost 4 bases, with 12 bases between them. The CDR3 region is CAIRSVGGYGYTF. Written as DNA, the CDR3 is TGTGCCATCAGAAGCGTTGGCGGCTATGGCTACACCTTC.

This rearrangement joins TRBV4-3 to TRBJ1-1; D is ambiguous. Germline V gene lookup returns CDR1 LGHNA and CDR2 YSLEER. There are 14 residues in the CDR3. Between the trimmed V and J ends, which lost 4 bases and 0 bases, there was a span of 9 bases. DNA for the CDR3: TGCGCCAGCAGCCGTTCTACCGTGAACACTGAAGCTTTCTTT. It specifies CASSRSTVNTEAFF.

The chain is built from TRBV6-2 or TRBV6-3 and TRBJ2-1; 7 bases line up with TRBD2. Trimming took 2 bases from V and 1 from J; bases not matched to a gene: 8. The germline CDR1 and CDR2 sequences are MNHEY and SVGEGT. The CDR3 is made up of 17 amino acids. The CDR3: CASSYDRRGTSYNEQFF. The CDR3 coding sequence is TGTGCCAGCAGTTACGACCGGCGGGGGACGTCCTACAATGAGCAGTTCTTC.

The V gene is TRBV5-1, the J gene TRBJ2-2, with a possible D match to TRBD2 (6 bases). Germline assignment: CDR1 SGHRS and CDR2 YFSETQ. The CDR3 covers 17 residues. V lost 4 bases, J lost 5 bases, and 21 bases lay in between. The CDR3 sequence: CASSAASIGSGTGELFF. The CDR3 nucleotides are TGCGCCAGCAGCGCTGCGTCTATTGGGAGCGGGACCGGGGAGCTGTTTTTT.

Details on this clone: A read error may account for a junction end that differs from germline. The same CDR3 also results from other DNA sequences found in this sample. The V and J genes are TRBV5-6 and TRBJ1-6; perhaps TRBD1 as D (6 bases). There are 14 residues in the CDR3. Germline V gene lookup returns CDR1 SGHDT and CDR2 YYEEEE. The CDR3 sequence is CASSARTANSPLHF. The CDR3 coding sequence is TGTGCCAGCAGCGCACGGACAGCCAATTCGCCCCTCCACTTT. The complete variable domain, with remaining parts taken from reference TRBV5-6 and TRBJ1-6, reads DAGVTQSPTHLIKTRGQQVTLRCSPKSGHDTVSWYQQALGQGPQFIFQYYEEEERQRGNFPDRFSGHQFPNYSSELNVNALLLGDSALYLCASSARTANSPLHFGNGTRLTVT.

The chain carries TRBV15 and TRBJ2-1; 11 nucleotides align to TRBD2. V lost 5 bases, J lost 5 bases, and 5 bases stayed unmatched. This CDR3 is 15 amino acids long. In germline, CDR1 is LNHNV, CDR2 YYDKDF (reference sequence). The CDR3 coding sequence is TGTGCCACCAGCTTCGGACTAGCGGGCAACAATGAGCAGTTCTTC. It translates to CATSFGLAGNNEQFF.

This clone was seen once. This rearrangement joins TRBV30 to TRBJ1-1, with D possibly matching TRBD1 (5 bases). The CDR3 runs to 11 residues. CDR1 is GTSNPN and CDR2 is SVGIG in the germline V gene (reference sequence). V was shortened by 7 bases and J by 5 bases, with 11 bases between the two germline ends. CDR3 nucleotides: TGTGCCTTTGGGGGGGGGACTGAAGCTTTCTTT. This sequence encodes CAFGGGTEAFF.

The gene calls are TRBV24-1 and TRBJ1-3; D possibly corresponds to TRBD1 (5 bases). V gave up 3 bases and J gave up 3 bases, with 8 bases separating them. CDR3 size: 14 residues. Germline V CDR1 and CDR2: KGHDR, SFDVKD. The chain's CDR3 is CATSDPGHGNTIYF. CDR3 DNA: TGTGCCACCAGTGATCCTGGACATGGAAACACCATATATTTT.

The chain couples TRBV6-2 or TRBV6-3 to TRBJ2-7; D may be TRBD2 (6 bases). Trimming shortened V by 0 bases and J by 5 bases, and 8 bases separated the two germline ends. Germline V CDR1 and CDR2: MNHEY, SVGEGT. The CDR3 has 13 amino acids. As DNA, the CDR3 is TGTGCCAGCAGTTACTCGGGGAGGCACGAGCAGTACTTC. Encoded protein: CASSYSGRHEQYF.

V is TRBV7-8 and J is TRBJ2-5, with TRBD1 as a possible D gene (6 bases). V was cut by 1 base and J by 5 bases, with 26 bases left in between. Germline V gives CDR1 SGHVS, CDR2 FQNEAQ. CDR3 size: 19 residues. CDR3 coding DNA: TGTGCCAGCAGCTTAGTGACCCCCCTTATCGGCGACAGGCCGGAGACCCAGTACTTC. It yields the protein CASSLVTPLIGDRPETQYF.

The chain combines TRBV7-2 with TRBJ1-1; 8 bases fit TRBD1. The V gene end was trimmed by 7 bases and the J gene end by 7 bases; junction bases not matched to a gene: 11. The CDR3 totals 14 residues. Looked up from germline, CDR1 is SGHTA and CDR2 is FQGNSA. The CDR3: CASTLDRARGEAFF. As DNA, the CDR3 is TGTGCCAGCACCCTGGACAGGGCTAGAGGTGAAGCTTTCTTT.

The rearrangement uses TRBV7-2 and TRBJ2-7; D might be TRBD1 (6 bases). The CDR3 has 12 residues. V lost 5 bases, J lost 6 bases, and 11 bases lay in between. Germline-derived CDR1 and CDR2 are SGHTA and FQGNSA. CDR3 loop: CASSATGFEQYF. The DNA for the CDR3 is TGTGCCAGCAGCGCTACAGGGTTCGAGCAGTACTTC. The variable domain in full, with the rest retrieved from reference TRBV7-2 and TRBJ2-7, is GAGVSQSPSNKVTEKGKDVELRCDPISGHTALYWYRQSLGQGLEFLIYFQGNSAPDKSGLPSDRFSAERTGGSVSTLTIQRTQQEDSAVYLCASSATGFEQYFGPGTRLTVT.

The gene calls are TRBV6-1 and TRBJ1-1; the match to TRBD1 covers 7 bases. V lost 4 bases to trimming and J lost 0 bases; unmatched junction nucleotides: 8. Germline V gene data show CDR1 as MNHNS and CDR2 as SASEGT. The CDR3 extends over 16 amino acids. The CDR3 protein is CASSVGGQILNTEAFF. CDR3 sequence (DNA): TGTGCCAGCAGTGTAGGGGGACAGATTTTGAACACTGAAGCTTTCTTT.

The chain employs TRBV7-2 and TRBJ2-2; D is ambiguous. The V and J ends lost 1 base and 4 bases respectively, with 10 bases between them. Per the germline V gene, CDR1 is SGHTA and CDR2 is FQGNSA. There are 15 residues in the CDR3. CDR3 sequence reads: CASSLDTSGTGELFF. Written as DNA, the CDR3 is TGTGCCAGCAGCTTAGATACCAGTGGCACCGGGGAGCTGTTTTTT. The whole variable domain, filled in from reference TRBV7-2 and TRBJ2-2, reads GAGVSQSPSNKVTEKGKDVELRCDPISGHTALYWYRQSLGQGLEFLIYFQGNSAPDKSGLPSDRFSAERTGGSVSTLTIQRTQQEDSAVYLCASSLDTSGTGELFFGEGSRLTVL.

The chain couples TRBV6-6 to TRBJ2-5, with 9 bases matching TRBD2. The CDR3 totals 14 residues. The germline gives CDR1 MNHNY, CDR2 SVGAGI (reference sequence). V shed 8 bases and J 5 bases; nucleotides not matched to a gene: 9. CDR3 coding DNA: TGTGCCAGCCAAATAGCGGGGGCACGGGAGACCCAGTACTTC. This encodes CASQIAGARETQYF.

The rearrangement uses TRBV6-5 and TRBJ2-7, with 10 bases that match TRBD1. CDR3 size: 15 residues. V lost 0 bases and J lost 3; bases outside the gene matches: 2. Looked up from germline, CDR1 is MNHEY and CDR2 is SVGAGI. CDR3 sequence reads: CASSYSTGGRYEQYF. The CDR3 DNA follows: TGTGCCAGCAGTTACTCGACAGGGGGCCGCTACGAGCAGTACTTC.

The CDR3 here is CASSAGLGQPQHF. For the CDR3, the DNA is TGTGCCAGCAGTGCAGGGTTGGGTCAGCCCCAGCATTTT. The chain links TRBV2 to TRBJ1-5; possible D gene TRBD1, 5 bases. Trimming took 4 bases from V and 6 from J, leaving 10 bases between them. The CDR3 consists of 13 residues. The germline CDR1 and CDR2 sequences are SNHLY and FYNNEI.

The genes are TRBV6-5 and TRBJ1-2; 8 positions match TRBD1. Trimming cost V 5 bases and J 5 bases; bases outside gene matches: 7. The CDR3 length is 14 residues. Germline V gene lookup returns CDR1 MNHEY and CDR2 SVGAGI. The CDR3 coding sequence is TGTGCCAGCAGTCCAACTTACAGGGGGTATGGCTACACCTTC. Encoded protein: CASSPTYRGYGYTF.

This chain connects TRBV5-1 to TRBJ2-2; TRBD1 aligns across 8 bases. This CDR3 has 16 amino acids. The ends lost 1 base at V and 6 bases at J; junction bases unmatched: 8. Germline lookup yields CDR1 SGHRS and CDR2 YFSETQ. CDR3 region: CASSLLPGQEPGELFF. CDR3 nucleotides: TGCGCCAGCAGCTTGCTCCCGGGACAGGAACCCGGGGAGCTGTTTTTT. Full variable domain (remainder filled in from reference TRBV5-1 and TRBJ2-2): KAGVTQTPRYLIKTRGQQVTLSCSPISGHRSVSWYQQTPGQGLQFLFEYFSETQRNKGNFPGRFSGRQFSNSRSEMNVSTLELGDSALYLCASSLLPGQEPGELFFGEGSRLTVL.

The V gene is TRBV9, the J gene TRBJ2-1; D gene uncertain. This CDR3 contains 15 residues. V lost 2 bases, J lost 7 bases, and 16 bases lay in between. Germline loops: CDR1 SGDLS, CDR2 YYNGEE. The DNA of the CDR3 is TGTGCCAGCAGCGTTTCGGCGGTTTCTGGGAATGAGCAGTTCTTC. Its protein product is CASSVSAVSGNEQFF.

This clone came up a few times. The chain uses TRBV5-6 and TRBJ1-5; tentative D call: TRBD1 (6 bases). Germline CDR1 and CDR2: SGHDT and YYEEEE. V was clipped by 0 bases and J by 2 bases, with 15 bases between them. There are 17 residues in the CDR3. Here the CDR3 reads CASSLANQGIGNQPQHF. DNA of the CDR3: TGTGCCAGCAGCTTGGCCAACCAGGGGATAGGCAATCAGCCCCAGCATTTT. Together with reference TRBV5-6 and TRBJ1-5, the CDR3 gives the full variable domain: DAGVTQSPTHLIKTRGQQVTLRCSPKSGHDTVSWYQQALGQGPQFIFQYYEEEERQRGNFPDRFSGHQFPNYSSELNVNALLLGDSALYLCASSLANQGIGNQPQHFGDGTRLSIL.